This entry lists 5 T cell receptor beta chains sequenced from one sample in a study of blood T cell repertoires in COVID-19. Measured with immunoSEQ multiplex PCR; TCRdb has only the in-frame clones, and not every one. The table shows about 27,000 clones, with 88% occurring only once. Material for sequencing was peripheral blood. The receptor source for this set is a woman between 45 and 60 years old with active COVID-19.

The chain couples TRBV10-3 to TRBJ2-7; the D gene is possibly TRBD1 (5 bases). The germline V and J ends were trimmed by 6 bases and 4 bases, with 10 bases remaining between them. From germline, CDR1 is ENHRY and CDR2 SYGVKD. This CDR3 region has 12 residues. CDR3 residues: CAISSDTYEQYF. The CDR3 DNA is TGTGCCATCAGCTCGGACACTTACGAGCAGTACTTC.

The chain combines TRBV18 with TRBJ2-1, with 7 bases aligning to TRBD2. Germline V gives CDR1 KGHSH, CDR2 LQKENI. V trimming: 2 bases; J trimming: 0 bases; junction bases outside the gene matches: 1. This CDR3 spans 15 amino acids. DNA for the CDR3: TGTGCCAGCTCACCAGGCGGGAGCTCCTACAATGAGCAGTTCTTC. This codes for CASSPGGSSYNEQFF.

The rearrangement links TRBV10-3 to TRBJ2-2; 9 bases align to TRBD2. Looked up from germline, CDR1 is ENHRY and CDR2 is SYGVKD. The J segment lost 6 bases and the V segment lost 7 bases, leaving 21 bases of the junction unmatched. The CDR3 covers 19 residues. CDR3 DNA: TGTGCCATCAACGGGCAGGGGGTTAATAGCGGGAGTATTGCCGGGGAGCTGTTTTTT. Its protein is CAINGQGVNSGSIAGELFF.

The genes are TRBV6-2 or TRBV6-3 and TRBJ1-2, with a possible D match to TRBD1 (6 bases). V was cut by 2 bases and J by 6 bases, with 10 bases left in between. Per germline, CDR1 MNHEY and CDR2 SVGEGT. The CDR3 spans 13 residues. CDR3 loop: CASSYQGSHGYTF. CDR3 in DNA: TGTGCCAGCAGTTACCAGGGGAGCCATGGCTACACCTTC.

DNA for the CDR3: TGTGCCAGCAGCGATCTAGGGAGGCAGGGAGTAGATACGCAGTATTTT. Translation: CASSDLGRQGVDTQYF. The chain combines TRBV6-6 with TRBJ2-3, with D perhaps matching TRBD2 (6 bases). The V end lost 6 bases, the J end lost 5 bases, and 21 bases lay between the germline ends. CDR1 MNHNY and CDR2 SVGAGI come from the germline V gene (reference sequence). The CDR3 spans 16 residues.